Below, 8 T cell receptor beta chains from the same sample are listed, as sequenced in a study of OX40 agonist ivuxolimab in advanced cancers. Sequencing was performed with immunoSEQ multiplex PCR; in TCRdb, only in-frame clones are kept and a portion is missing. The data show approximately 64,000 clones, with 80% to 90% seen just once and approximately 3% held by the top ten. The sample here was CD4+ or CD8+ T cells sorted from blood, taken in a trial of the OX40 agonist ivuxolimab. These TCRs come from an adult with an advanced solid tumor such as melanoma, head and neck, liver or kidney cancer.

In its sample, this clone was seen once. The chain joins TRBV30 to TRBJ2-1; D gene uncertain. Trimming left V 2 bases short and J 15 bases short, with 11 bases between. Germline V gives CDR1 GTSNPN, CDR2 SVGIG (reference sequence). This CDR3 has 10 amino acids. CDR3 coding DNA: TGTGCCTGGAGTTGGCCCCTTGGGTTCTTC. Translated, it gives CAWSWPLGFF.

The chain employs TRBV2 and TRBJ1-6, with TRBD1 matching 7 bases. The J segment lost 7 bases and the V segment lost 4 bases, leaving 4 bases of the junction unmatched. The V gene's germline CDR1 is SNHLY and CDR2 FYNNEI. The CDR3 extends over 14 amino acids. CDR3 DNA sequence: TGTGCCAGCAGTGTAGGGGGCAGGAATTCACCCCTCCACTTT. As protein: CASSVGGRNSPLHF. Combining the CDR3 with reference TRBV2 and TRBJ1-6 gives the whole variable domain EPEVTQTPSHQVTQMGQEVILRCVPISNHLYFYWYRQILGQKVEFLVSFYNNEISEKSEIFDDQFSVERPDGSNFTLKIRSTKLEDSAMYFCASSVGGRNSPLHFGNGTRLTVT.

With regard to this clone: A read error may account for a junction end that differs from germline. The CDR3 here is CSVGANTGGLFF. DNA for the CDR3: TGCAGCGTGGGAGCGAACACCGGGGGGCTGTTTTTT. V gene TRBV29-1 combines with J gene TRBJ2-2, with D possibly matching TRBD2 (6 bases). CDR3 length: 12 residues. Germline loops: CDR1 SQVTM, CDR2 ANQGSEA.

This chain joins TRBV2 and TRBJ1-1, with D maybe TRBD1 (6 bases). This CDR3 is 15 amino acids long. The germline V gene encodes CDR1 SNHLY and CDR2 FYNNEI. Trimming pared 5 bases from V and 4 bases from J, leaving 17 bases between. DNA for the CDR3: TGTGCCAGCAGTCCCAACAGGGAAAGGAGCACTGAAGCTTTCTTT. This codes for CASSPNRERSTEAFF. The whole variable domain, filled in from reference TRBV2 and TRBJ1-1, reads EPEVTQTPSHQVTQMGQEVILRCVPISNHLYFYWYRQILGQKVEFLVSFYNNEISEKSEIFDDQFSVERPDGSNFTLKIRSTKLEDSAMYFCASSPNRERSTEAFFGQGTRLTVV.

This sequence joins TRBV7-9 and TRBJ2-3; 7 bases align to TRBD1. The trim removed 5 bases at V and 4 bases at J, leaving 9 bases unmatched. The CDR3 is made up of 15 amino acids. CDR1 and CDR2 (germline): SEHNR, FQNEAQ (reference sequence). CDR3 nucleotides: TGTGCCAGCAGCCCCCCACAGGGGTGGTCAGATACGCAGTATTTT. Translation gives CASSPPQGWSDTQYF.

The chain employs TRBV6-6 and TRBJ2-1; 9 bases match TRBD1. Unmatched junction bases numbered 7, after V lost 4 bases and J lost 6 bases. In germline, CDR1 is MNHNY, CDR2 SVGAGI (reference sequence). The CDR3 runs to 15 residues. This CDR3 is CASSSGTGQGNEQFF. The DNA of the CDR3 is TGTGCCAGCAGTTCCGGGACGGGACAGGGCAATGAGCAGTTCTTC.

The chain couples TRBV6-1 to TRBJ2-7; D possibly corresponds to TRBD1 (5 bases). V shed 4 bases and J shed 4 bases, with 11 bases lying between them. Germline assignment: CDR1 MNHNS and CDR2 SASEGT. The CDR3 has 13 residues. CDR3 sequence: CASSVAGRYEQYF. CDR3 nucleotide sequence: TGTGCCAGCAGTGTCGCAGGGCGATACGAGCAGTACTTC.

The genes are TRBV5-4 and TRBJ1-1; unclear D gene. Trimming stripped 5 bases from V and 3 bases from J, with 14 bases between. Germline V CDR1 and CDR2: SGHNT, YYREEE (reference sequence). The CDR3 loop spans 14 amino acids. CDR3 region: CASRQAGGDTEAFF. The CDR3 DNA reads TGTGCCAGCAGGCAAGCGGGTGGGGACACTGAAGCTTTCTTT.